The rows below give T cell receptor beta chains drawn from one sample of a study of post-analysis software for immune sequencing data. TCRdb ran MiXCR on the PCR reads and lists one entry per CDR3 protein. The table shows around 770,000 distinct CDR3 sequences, with around 46% occurring only once. The sequencing input was blood. The source is a girl between 10 and 17 years old with multiple sclerosis. The CDR3 runs from the conserved cysteine through the conserved F or W. The D gene is left open where the match is weak. Clone sizes are given selectively: once, few, many, or a class where the clone is expanded.

J gene: TRBJ2-5
V gene: TRBV5-5
clone size: NA
CDR3 length: 15
D gene: NA
CDR3 DNA: TGTGCCAGCAGTTTGTTATCCCAGGGTGGAGAGACCCAGTACTTC
CDR3 protein: CASSLLSQGGETQYF

J gene: TRBJ2-5
V gene: TRBV10-3
clone size: few
CDR3 length: 13
D gene: NA
CDR3 DNA: TGTGCCATCAGTGATCGGGCCAGGGAGACCCAGTACTTC
CDR3 protein: CAISDRARETQYF

J gene: TRBJ2-7
V gene: TRBV20-1
clone size: NA
CDR3 length: 18
D gene: TRBD2
CDR3 DNA: TGCAGTGCAGGGGGCGGACTAGCGGTTCCAAGCTCCTACAATGAGCAGTACTTC
CDR3 protein: CSAGGGLAVPSSYNEQYF

J gene: TRBJ1-2
V gene: TRBV6-2/TRBV6-3
clone size: few
CDR3 length: 13
D gene: NA
CDR3 DNA: TGTGCCAGCACCCGCGACAGAATCTATGGCTACACCTTC
CDR3 protein: CASTRDRIYGYTF

J gene: TRBJ1-1
V gene: TRBV20-1
clone size: NA
CDR3 length: 14
D gene: NA
CDR3 DNA: TGCAGTGCCGCACTCGGGGGGATGAACGCTGAAGCTTTCTTT
CDR3 protein: CSAALGGMNAEAFF

J gene: TRBJ2-1
V gene: TRBV7-9
clone size: NA
CDR3 length: 15
D gene: NA
CDR3 DNA: TGTGCCAGCAGCTCGTTTCTTGTCTCCTACAATGAGCAGTTCTTC
CDR3 protein: CASSSFLVSYNEQFF

J gene: TRBJ2-1
V gene: TRBV11-2
clone size: few
CDR3 length: 19
D gene: TRBD2
CDR3 DNA: TGTGCCAGCAGCTTAGACGGCCGGGCTAGCGGGAGCTCCTACAATGAGCAGTTCTTC
CDR3 protein: CASSLDGRASGSSYNEQFF

J gene: TRBJ1-1
V gene: TRBV6-4
clone size: NA
CDR3 length: 13
D gene: NA
CDR3 DNA: TGTGCCAGCAGTGCGGCAGGGAACACTGAAGCTTTCTTT
CDR3 protein: CASSAAGNTEAFF

J gene: TRBJ1-5
V gene: TRBV6-6
clone size: NA
CDR3 length: 13
D gene: NA
CDR3 DNA: TGTGCCAGCAGCTCAGGGTTTGGACAGCCCCAGCATTTT
CDR3 protein: CASSSGFGQPQHF

J gene: TRBJ2-6
V gene: TRBV7-2
clone size: NA
CDR3 length: 18
D gene: TRBD1
CDR3 DNA: TGTGCCAGCAGCTTAACAGGGGGCGCTCCGTCTGGGGCCAACGTCCTGACTTTC
CDR3 protein: CASSLTGGAPSGANVLTF

J gene: TRBJ2-7
V gene: TRBV7-3
clone size: NA
CDR3 length: 15
D gene: TRBD2
CDR3 DNA: TGTGCCAGCAGCTTATCAGCGGGAACGGGGCACGAGCAGTACTTC
CDR3 protein: CASSLSAGTGHEQYF

J gene: TRBJ2-5
V gene: TRBV27
clone size: NA
CDR3 length: 14
D gene: TRBD1
CDR3 DNA: TGTGCCAGCAGTTTTCGGGACAGCAAAGAGACCCAGTACTTC
CDR3 protein: CASSFRDSKETQYF

J gene: TRBJ1-2
V gene: TRBV20-1
clone size: NA
CDR3 length: 12
D gene: NA
CDR3 DNA: TGCAGTGCTAGAGACGAGGTTTATGGCTACACCTTC
CDR3 protein: CSARDEVYGYTF

J gene: TRBJ2-7
V gene: TRBV6-5
clone size: NA
CDR3 length: 13
D gene: NA
CDR3 DNA: TGTGCCAGCAGTTACTCGAAGGGCGGCGAGCAGTACTTC
CDR3 protein: CASSYSKGGEQYF

J gene: TRBJ2-5
V gene: TRBV4-2
clone size: few
CDR3 length: 16
D gene: TRBD2
CDR3 DNA: TGTGCCAGCAGCCAAGGGCGGGAGGGCCGCCAAGAGACCCAGTACTTC
CDR3 protein: CASSQGREGRQETQYF

J gene: TRBJ2-7
V gene: TRBV6-5
clone size: NA
CDR3 length: 16
D gene: TRBD2
CDR3 DNA: TGTGCCAGCAGTTCCCCCCTAGCGGGAACTACCTACGAGCAGTACTTC
CDR3 protein: CASSSPLAGTTYEQYF

J gene: TRBJ2-1
V gene: TRBV6-6
clone size: NA
CDR3 length: 16
D gene: TRBD1
CDR3 DNA: TGTGCCAGCAGTTACTCGGGACAGGGGTGGCCCTACGAGCAGTTCTTC
CDR3 protein: CASSYSGQGWPYEQFF

J gene: TRBJ2-3
V gene: TRBV29-1
clone size: NA
CDR3 length: 11
D gene: NA
CDR3 DNA: TGCAGCGTTCCGGCCGGACGGACGCAGTATTTT
CDR3 protein: CSVPAGRTQYF

J gene: TRBJ1-2
V gene: TRBV27
clone size: NA
CDR3 length: 14
D gene: NA
CDR3 DNA: TGTGCCAGCAAAGAGTCAGGGGATCTCTATGGCTACACCTTC
CDR3 protein: CASKESGDLYGYTF

J gene: TRBJ1-4
V gene: TRBV20-1
clone size: few
CDR3 length: 16
D gene: NA
CDR3 DNA: TGCAGTGCGCTGCGGGCCGAGCCAACTCCTAATGAAAAACTGTTTTTT
CDR3 protein: CSALRAEPTPNEKLFF

J gene: TRBJ1-1
V gene: TRBV9
clone size: NA
CDR3 length: 15
D gene: NA
CDR3 DNA: TGTGCCAGCAGCCCATCGGGACAATTGAACACTGAAGCTTTCTTT
CDR3 protein: CASSPSGQLNTEAFF

J gene: TRBJ2-1
V gene: TRBV20-1
clone size: few
CDR3 length: 14
D gene: NA
CDR3 DNA: TGCAGTGCTGGGTCTTTCGGGAGTGCAGATGAGCAGTTCTTC
CDR3 protein: CSAGSFGSADEQFF

J gene: TRBJ2-1
V gene: TRBV5-1
clone size: once
CDR3 length: 17
D gene: NA
CDR3 DNA: TGCGCCAGCAGCCCTACGGCCGGAGGTAGCTCCTACAATGAGCAGTTCTTC
CDR3 protein: CASSPTAGGSSYNEQFF

J gene: TRBJ2-7
V gene: TRBV20-1
clone size: once
CDR3 length: 12
D gene: NA
CDR3 DNA: TGCAGTGCTAAAAGGCAGGCCCACGAGCAGTACTTC
CDR3 protein: CSAKRQAHEQYF

J gene: TRBJ2-1
V gene: TRBV7-9
clone size: many
CDR3 length: 18
D gene: NA
CDR3 DNA: TGTGCCAGCAGACTAGCAATGAGCAACCCCAGCTCCTACAATGAGCAGTTCTTC
CDR3 protein: CASRLAMSNPSSYNEQFF

J gene: TRBJ2-1
V gene: TRBV5-5
clone size: NA
CDR3 length: 16
D gene: TRBD2
CDR3 DNA: TGTGCCAGCAGCCGCCGACTAGCGCCGAAAGAGAATGAGCAGTTCTTC
CDR3 protein: CASSRRLAPKENEQFF

J gene: TRBJ2-3
V gene: TRBV7-2
clone size: NA
CDR3 length: 15
D gene: TRBD2
CDR3 DNA: TGTGCCAGCAGCCCCATAGCGGGTCCCACAGATACGCAGTATTTT
CDR3 protein: CASSPIAGPTDTQYF

J gene: TRBJ2-1
V gene: TRBV10-3
clone size: NA
CDR3 length: 16
D gene: NA
CDR3 DNA: TGTGCCATCAGTGACCACGGGACATCGTCCTACAATGAGCAGTTCTTC
CDR3 protein: CAISDHGTSSYNEQFF

J gene: TRBJ2-5
V gene: TRBV12-3/TRBV12-4
clone size: NA
CDR3 length: 17
D gene: TRBD1
CDR3 DNA: TGTGCCAGCAGTTTCCTCGGGACAGGGATCCGGGGCAATGAGCAGTACTTC
CDR3 protein: CASSFLGTGIRGNEQYF

J gene: TRBJ2-5
V gene: TRBV5-6
clone size: once
CDR3 length: 15
D gene: TRBD1
CDR3 DNA: TGTGCCAGCAGCCCCACGGGACAGTACCAAGAGACCCAGTACTTC
CDR3 protein: CASSPTGQYQETQYF

J gene: TRBJ2-1
V gene: TRBV10-3
clone size: few
CDR3 length: 14
D gene: TRBD1
CDR3 DNA: TGTGCCATCTCCCCGGACAGGGGGTTCAATGAGCAGTTCTTC
CDR3 protein: CAISPDRGFNEQFF

J gene: TRBJ2-7
V gene: TRBV3-1
clone size: NA
CDR3 length: 14
D gene: NA
CDR3 DNA: TGTGCCAGCAGCCAGGGCGGCGCCTTCGGGGAGCAGTACTTC
CDR3 protein: CASSQGGAFGEQYF

J gene: TRBJ1-4
V gene: TRBV15
clone size: NA
CDR3 length: 15
D gene: NA
CDR3 DNA: TGTGCCACCCTATCTTGGTCAGGAGGGGGTGAAAAACTGTTTTTT
CDR3 protein: CATLSWSGGGEKLFF

J gene: TRBJ2-3
V gene: TRBV10-2
clone size: few
CDR3 length: 15
D gene: TRBD2
CDR3 DNA: TGCGCCAGCAAGACTAGCGGGAGTGTCACAGATACGCAGTATTTT
CDR3 protein: CASKTSGSVTDTQYF

J gene: TRBJ2-5
V gene: TRBV29-1
clone size: NA
CDR3 length: 14
D gene: NA
CDR3 DNA: TGCAGCCTTTCGGCGAGGGGGGAGTTAGAGACCCAGTACTTC
CDR3 protein: CSLSARGELETQYF

J gene: TRBJ1-5
V gene: TRBV6-1
clone size: NA
CDR3 length: 15
D gene: NA
CDR3 DNA: TGTGCCAGCAGTGAGAGGTTGCTGGGGAAACAGCCCCAGCATTTT
CDR3 protein: CASSERLLGKQPQHF

J gene: TRBJ2-3
V gene: TRBV7-9
clone size: NA
CDR3 length: 12
D gene: NA
CDR3 DNA: TGTGCCAGCAGCCCGTTTTCAGATACGCAGTATTTT
CDR3 protein: CASSPFSDTQYF

J gene: TRBJ1-2
V gene: TRBV6-5
clone size: NA
CDR3 length: 16
D gene: NA
CDR3 DNA: TGTGCCAGCAGTTACTCGAACAGGGACGTTAACTATGGCTACACCTTC
CDR3 protein: CASSYSNRDVNYGYTF

J gene: TRBJ2-5
V gene: TRBV29-1
clone size: NA
CDR3 length: 13
D gene: NA
CDR3 DNA: TGCAGCGTCCGACCGGCGGGCCAAGAGACCCAGTACTTC
CDR3 protein: CSVRPAGQETQYF

J gene: TRBJ1-1
V gene: TRBV12-3/TRBV12-4
clone size: NA
CDR3 length: 15
D gene: TRBD1
CDR3 DNA: TGTGCCAGCAGATCAACCAACAGGGGGCAAACTGAAGCTTTCTTT
CDR3 protein: CASRSTNRGQTEAFF

J gene: TRBJ2-5
V gene: TRBV7-2
clone size: NA
CDR3 length: 15
D gene: TRBD1
CDR3 DNA: TGTGCCAGCAGCTTAGCGCTGGGACAGGGGCGGTTTCAGTACTTC
CDR3 protein: CASSLALGQGRFQYF

J gene: TRBJ1-5
V gene: TRBV30
clone size: NA
CDR3 length: 16
D gene: NA
CDR3 DNA: TGTGCCTGGAGTGTTCGGGGCCTACCAAGGGATCAGCCCCAGCATTTT
CDR3 protein: CAWSVRGLPRDQPQHF

J gene: TRBJ2-1
V gene: TRBV6-5
clone size: NA
CDR3 length: 12
D gene: NA
CDR3 DNA: TGTGCCAGCAGCCGAAATTACAATGAGCAGTTCTTC
CDR3 protein: CASSRNYNEQFF

J gene: TRBJ2-1
V gene: TRBV7-8
clone size: NA
CDR3 length: 13
D gene: TRBD2
CDR3 DNA: TGTGCCAGCAGCCCACTAGCGGGAGGAGTGGAGTTCTTC
CDR3 protein: CASSPLAGGVEFF

J gene: TRBJ1-1
V gene: TRBV29-1
clone size: once
CDR3 length: 13
D gene: TRBD1
CDR3 DNA: TGCAGCGTTGCCGGGACAGAGAACACTGAAGCTTTCTTT
CDR3 protein: CSVAGTENTEAFF

J gene: TRBJ2-1
V gene: TRBV20-1
clone size: NA
CDR3 length: 14
D gene: NA
CDR3 DNA: TGCAGTGCCAGGGGCCCAGCGGGACGAAATGAGCAGTTCTTC
CDR3 protein: CSARGPAGRNEQFF

J gene: TRBJ2-5
V gene: TRBV29-1
clone size: NA
CDR3 length: 13
D gene: NA
CDR3 DNA: TGCAGCGTTGAGTGGAGGGGCGAGGAGACCCAGTACTTC
CDR3 protein: CSVEWRGEETQYF

J gene: TRBJ2-2
V gene: TRBV4-2
clone size: NA
CDR3 length: 19
D gene: TRBD2
CDR3 DNA: TGTGCCAGCAGCCAAGACGATTCCGGGACTACCGCGAACACCGGGGAGCTGTTTTTT
CDR3 protein: CASSQDDSGTTANTGELFF

J gene: TRBJ2-1
V gene: TRBV11-3
clone size: NA
CDR3 length: 19
D gene: TRBD2
CDR3 DNA: TGTGCCAGCAGCTTAGGTGGGACTAGCGGGCCTAGCTCCTACAATGAGCAGTTCTTC
CDR3 protein: CASSLGGTSGPSSYNEQFF

J gene: TRBJ2-7
V gene: TRBV5-1
clone size: NA
CDR3 length: 16
D gene: TRBD2
CDR3 DNA: TGCGCCAGCAGCTTGAGGGCTAGCGGGAGTAGCTACGAGCAGTACTTC
CDR3 protein: CASSLRASGSSYEQYF

J gene: TRBJ1-5
V gene: TRBV9
clone size: NA
CDR3 length: 13
D gene: NA
CDR3 DNA: TGTGCCAGCAGTAATATGGGGGATCAGCCCCAGCATTTT
CDR3 protein: CASSNMGDQPQHF

J gene: TRBJ1-1
V gene: TRBV11-2
clone size: few
CDR3 length: 16
D gene: NA
CDR3 DNA: TGTGCCAGCAGCTTAGGGGCAGGGCCTCGCGGCACTGAAGCTTTCTTT
CDR3 protein: CASSLGAGPRGTEAFF

J gene: TRBJ2-1
V gene: TRBV5-1
clone size: NA
CDR3 length: 16
D gene: NA
CDR3 DNA: TGCGCCAGCAGTTTTAGACCCACAAGCTCCTACAATGAGCAGTTCTTC
CDR3 protein: CASSFRPTSSYNEQFF

J gene: TRBJ2-2
V gene: TRBV11-3
clone size: NA
CDR3 length: 12
D gene: NA
CDR3 DNA: TGTGCCAGCAGCTTAGAAACCGGGGAGCTGTTTTTT
CDR3 protein: CASSLETGELFF